Listed here is a single TCR beta chain. The TCR beta libraries used approximately 2 micrograms of genomic DNA that came from cryopreserved PBMCs. V lost 7 bases to trimming and J lost 6 bases, with 19 bases between them. Germline values: CDR1 SNHLY, CDR2 FYNNEI. The CDR3 runs to 14 residues. The data were taken from a study of cytotoxic CD8 clonotypes in ibrutinib-treated CLL. Overall study: The patients, under twelve relapsed/refractory and approximately 14 treatment-naive, included around 17 who were IGHV unmutated.

Only in-frame clones appear in the TCRdb table, and some are missing; sequencing was by immunoSEQ multiplex PCR. This sample has around 97,000 clones, with around 73% found just once. This chain links TRBV2 with TRBJ2-7; D assignment may be TRBD1 or TRBD2 (5 bases each). The material sequenced was PBMCs, taken after 12 months of ibrutinib treatment. This clonotype originated in a human donor with chronic lymphocytic leukemia. CDR3 nucleotides: TGTGCCAGCACCGATGGGAGCAGGGCCGGCGAGCAGTACTTC. The encoded protein is CASTDGSRAGEQYF.